A selection of T cell receptor beta chains follows, all from one sample in a study of control samples from healthy donors and cancer patients. The assay was immunoSEQ multiplex PCR, and TCRdb's table has in-frame clones only and misses some. Altogether 100,000 to 150,000 clones are present, 91% being singletons, with the ten largest covering more than 6.5%. Input material: blood. The receptors were gathered from a man aged 18-30 years in good health. Both conserved end residues are part of each CDR3. The order of the fields is J gene, D gene, V gene, clone size, CDR3 DNA, CDR3 protein. D genes are given only for firm matches. For some rows the clone size is stated as once, few or many, or as a class when expanded; others skip it.

TRBJ1-5,TRBD1,TRBV27,NA,TGTGCCAGCAGTCACCAATCGGACAGGGTAACCCGATACGATCAGCCCCAGCATTTT,CASSHQSDRVTRYDQPQHF
TRBJ1-4,NA,TRBV28,NA,TGTGCCAGCAGGGATGGGCGCGAAAAACTGTTTTTT,CASRDGREKLFF
TRBJ2-3,TRBD2,TRBV18,NA,TGTGCCAGCTCACCCCGGGGTAGCGGGGGGCCCCCAGATACGCAGTATTTT,CASSPRGSGGPPDTQYF
TRBJ2-2,TRBD2,TRBV6-1,once,TGTGCCAGCAGTGGACTAGGTCGGCTCAACGGGGGGGCCGGGGAGCTGTTTTTT,CASSGLGRLNGGAGELFF
TRBJ2-3,TRBD2,TRBV11-2,once,TGTGCCAGCAGCTTAGGGCGGGGGGGCTCTACGCAGTATTTT,CASSLGRGGSTQYF
TRBJ2-3,NA,TRBV19,NA,TGTGCCAGTAGTAAACCGGGGCCTGGGAATACGCAGTATTTT,CASSKPGPGNTQYF
TRBJ2-2,TRBD1,TRBV11-1,once,TGTGCCAGCACTCTCCGAGACAGGGGGAGGACCGGGGAGCTGTTTTTT,CASTLRDRGRTGELFF
TRBJ1-1,NA,TRBV7-6,NA,TGTGCCAGCAGCTTAGAACCGTCGACAGCAATGAACACTGAAGCTTTCTTT,CASSLEPSTAMNTEAFF
TRBJ2-2,NA,TRBV14,NA,TGTGCCAGCAGCCAACTGCTGGGTCGCGACACCGGGGAGCTGTTTTTT,CASSQLLGRDTGELFF
TRBJ2-7,NA,TRBV5-5,NA,TGTGCCAGCAGCCCGGGACCGCAGGACGAGCACGAGCAGTACTTC,CASSPGPQDEHEQYF
TRBJ2-7,NA,TRBV28,NA,TGTGCCAGCAGTTTCGGCAGGGAGATCCACGAGCAGTACTTC,CASSFGREIHEQYF
TRBJ1-1,TRBD1,TRBV5-1,NA,TGCGCCAGCAGCTTAACAGGGGCCCTGAACACTGAAGCTTTCTTT,CASSLTGALNTEAFF
TRBJ1-1,TRBD1,TRBV9,NA,TGTGCCAGCAGCACAGGGGGCGCGACTGAAGCTTTCTTT,CASSTGGATEAFF
TRBJ2-3,NA,TRBV5-1,NA,TGCGCCAGCAGCTTGGTGGATACGCAGTATTTT,CASSLVDTQYF
TRBJ2-1,NA,TRBV3-1/TRBV3-2,NA,TGTGCCAGCAGCCAAGAATATGAGCAGTTCTTC,CASSQEYEQFF
TRBJ1-4,NA,TRBV18,few,TGTGCCAGCTCACCTACCTTGGCAGACCTGAATGAAAAACTGTTTTTT,CASSPTLADLNEKLFF
TRBJ2-7,TRBD1,TRBV19,NA,TGTGCCAGTAGTGAAAGGGGACAGGCCACCTACGAGCAGTACTTC,CASSERGQATYEQYF
TRBJ2-7,TRBD1,TRBV4-1,NA,TGCGCCAGCAGCCAATGGACAGGAGACGGAGAGCAGTACTTC,CASSQWTGDGEQYF
TRBJ1-5,NA,TRBV30,NA,TGTGCCTGGAACTTGGGGGGCGCGAGCAATCAGCCCCAGCATTTT,CAWNLGGASNQPQHF
TRBJ2-1,TRBD2,TRBV2,NA,TGTGCCAGCAGTACTAGCGGGACTTACGGATACAATGAGCAGTTCTTC,CASSTSGTYGYNEQFF
TRBJ1-2,NA,TRBV6-5,once,TGTGCCAGCAGTTACGCGGCGGACTATGGCTACACCTTC,CASSYAADYGYTF
TRBJ1-5,NA,TRBV28,NA,TGTGCCAGCTCGGGACTTCGAGGGCCCCAGCATTTT,CASSGLRGPQHF
TRBJ1-2,TRBD1,TRBV27,NA,TGTGCCAGCAGTACCTGGACAGGGGGCAATGGCTACACCTTC,CASSTWTGGNGYTF
TRBJ1-2,NA,TRBV30,NA,TGTGCCTGGAGTCCTCCCAACAGGGACGGAGGCTACACCTTC,CAWSPPNRDGGYTF
TRBJ1-5,NA,TRBV6-5,once,TGTGCCAGTCAGCAAGGAGGTAATCAGCCCCAGCATTTT,CASQQGGNQPQHF
TRBJ2-5,NA,TRBV19,NA,TGTGCCAGTAGTATTCCTGGAAAAGAGACCCAGTACTTC,CASSIPGKETQYF
TRBJ1-4,NA,TRBV5-1,NA,TGCGCCAGCAGCTCCCCGTGGGAGGATAGTGAAAAACTGTTTTTT,CASSSPWEDSEKLFF
TRBJ2-5,TRBD2,TRBV7-3,once,TGTGCCAGCAGCCGTCTAGCGGGGGGGCAAGAGACCCAGTACTTC,CASSRLAGGQETQYF
TRBJ2-5,NA,TRBV7-6,NA,TGTGCCAGCAGCCCTGCTGACAGTGAAGAGACCCAGTACTTC,CASSPADSEETQYF
TRBJ1-2,TRBD1,TRBV18,NA,TGTGCCAGCTCACCACAGACAGGGCCGCTCAGTGGCTACACCTTC,CASSPQTGPLSGYTF
TRBJ2-1,NA,TRBV5-1,NA,TGCGCCAGCAGCTTGGCGGGGAGGCAGTTCTTC,CASSLAGRQFF
TRBJ1-2,TRBD1,TRBV20-1,NA,TGCAGTGCTAGTTCGGGACAGGGTTCCCTCTATGGCTACACCTTC,CSASSGQGSLYGYTF
TRBJ1-2,NA,TRBV25-1,once,TGTGCCAGCAGTCGGCAATCGTCCGGCTACACCTTC,CASSRQSSGYTF
TRBJ1-1,NA,TRBV5-6,NA,TGTGCCAGCAGCTCGGGACACCCGAGGTACACTGAAGCTTTCTTT,CASSSGHPRYTEAFF
TRBJ2-5,NA,TRBV2,NA,TGTGCCAGCAGTGAAGGTCGTCGATCAGGAGAGACCCAGTACTTC,CASSEGRRSGETQYF
TRBJ2-2,NA,TRBV11-3,NA,TGTGCCAGCAGCTTAGATACTTCCTGGGGGCGGCCCACCGGGGAGCTGTTTTTT,CASSLDTSWGRPTGELFF
TRBJ1-5,NA,TRBV7-9,NA,TGTGCCAGCAGCCGACAGAATCAGCCCCAGCATTTT,CASSRQNQPQHF
TRBJ1-6,NA,TRBV5-1,few,TGCGCCAGCAGCTTGGGGCAGGGGAATTCACCCCTCCACTTT,CASSLGQGNSPLHF
TRBJ1-2,NA,TRBV5-1,once,TGCGCCAGCAGCTTGGAGGGACGGGAGGGGTATGGCTACACCTTC,CASSLEGREGYGYTF
TRBJ1-2,NA,TRBV2,NA,TGTGCCAGCAGTGAGTCAGGGGCCTATGGCTACACCTTC,CASSESGAYGYTF
TRBJ1-2,NA,TRBV7-9,NA,TGTGCCAGCAGCAGTTGGGACACTAACTATGGCTACACCTTC,CASSSWDTNYGYTF
TRBJ2-3,NA,TRBV15,NA,TGTGCCACCAGCAGAGATTCAGGGGTTACCACAGATACGCAGTATTTT,CATSRDSGVTTDTQYF
TRBJ1-2,NA,TRBV28,NA,TGTGCCAGCAGCGGTACAGGGTCCGGGACACGATTC,CASSGTGSGTRF
TRBJ1-5,TRBD1,TRBV7-9,NA,TGTGCCAGCAGCTTGACAGGGAGCAATCAGCCCCAGCATTTT,CASSLTGSNQPQHF
TRBJ1-4,TRBD1,TRBV5-6,NA,TGTGCCAGCAGCTTGGGTGGACAGGGATTGTGGGAAAAACTGTTTTTT,CASSLGGQGLWEKLFF
TRBJ2-2,NA,TRBV6-5,NA,TGTGCCAGCAGTCCGGGTCCCAACACCGGGGAGCTGTTTTTT,CASSPGPNTGELFF
TRBJ2-7,TRBD1,TRBV27,NA,TGTGCCAGCAGCCATCCGGGACAGGGAACCGAGCAGTACTTC,CASSHPGQGTEQYF